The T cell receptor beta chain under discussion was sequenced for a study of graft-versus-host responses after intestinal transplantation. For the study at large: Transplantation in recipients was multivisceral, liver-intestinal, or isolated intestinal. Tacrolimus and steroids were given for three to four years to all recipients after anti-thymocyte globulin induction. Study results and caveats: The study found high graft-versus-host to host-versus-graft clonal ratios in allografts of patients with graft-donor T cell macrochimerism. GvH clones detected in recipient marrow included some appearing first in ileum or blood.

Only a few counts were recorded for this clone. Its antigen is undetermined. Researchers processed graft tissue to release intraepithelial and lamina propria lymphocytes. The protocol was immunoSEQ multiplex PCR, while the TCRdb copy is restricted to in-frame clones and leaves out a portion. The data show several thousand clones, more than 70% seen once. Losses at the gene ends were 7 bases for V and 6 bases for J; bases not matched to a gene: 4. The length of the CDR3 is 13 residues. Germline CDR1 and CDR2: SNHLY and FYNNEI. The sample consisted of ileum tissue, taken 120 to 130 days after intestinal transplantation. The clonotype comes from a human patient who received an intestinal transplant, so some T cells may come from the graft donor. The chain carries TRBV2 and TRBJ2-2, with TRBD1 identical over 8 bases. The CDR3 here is CASKTQGAGELFF. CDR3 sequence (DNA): TGTGCCAGCAAAACACAGGGGGCCGGGGAGCTGTTTTTT.